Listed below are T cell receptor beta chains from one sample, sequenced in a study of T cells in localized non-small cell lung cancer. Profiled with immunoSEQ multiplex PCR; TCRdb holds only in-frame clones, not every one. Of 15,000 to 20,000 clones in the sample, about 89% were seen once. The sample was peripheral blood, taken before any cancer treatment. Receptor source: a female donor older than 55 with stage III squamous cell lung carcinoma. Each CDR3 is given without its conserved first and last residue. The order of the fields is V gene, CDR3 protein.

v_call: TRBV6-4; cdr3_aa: ASSDSRLGGGEQF
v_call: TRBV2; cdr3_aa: ASSGQYNEQF
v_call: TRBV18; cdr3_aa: ASSPSVKAEDQPQH
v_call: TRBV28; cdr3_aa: ASSLTGTLNTGELF
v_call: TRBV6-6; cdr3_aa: ASSTTVTYEQY
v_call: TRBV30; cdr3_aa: AWIKRTGYEQY
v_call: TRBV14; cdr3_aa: ASSQDAYGGDIRETQY
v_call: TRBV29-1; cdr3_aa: SVEGNYNEQF
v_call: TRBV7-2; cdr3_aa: ASSPGTSGSNEQF
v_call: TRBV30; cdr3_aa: AWSGGPYGYT
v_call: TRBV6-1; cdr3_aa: ASRTIQGLTEAF
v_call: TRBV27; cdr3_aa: ASSLGRTSFFYNEQF